Each of the 14 T cell receptor beta chains below was sequenced from the same sample in a study of blood T cell repertoires in COVID-19. Sequencing was performed with immunoSEQ multiplex PCR; in TCRdb, only in-frame clones are kept and a portion is missing. The sample contains 35,000 to 55,000 clones, roughly 80% of which appear only once. Sequencing used peripheral blood. The receptors here all came from a man in his sixties with active COVID-19.

Only one count was recorded for this clone. The chain recombines TRBV18 with TRBJ2-1; 13 nucleotides align to TRBD2. Germline V gene sequence: CDR1 KGHSH, CDR2 LQKENI. V was clipped by 0 bases and J by 5 bases; unmatched bases: 4. CDR3 length: 17 residues. This chain's CDR3 is CASSPPGLAGDHNEQFF. The CDR3 region has the DNA TGTGCCAGCTCACCACCCGGACTAGCGGGGGACCACAATGAGCAGTTCTTC.

In its sample, this clone was seen a few times. The V and J genes are TRBV6-2 or TRBV6-3 and TRBJ2-7, with TRBD2 matching 9 bases. The CDR3 consists of 15 residues. CDR1 MNHEY and CDR2 SVGEGT come from the germline V gene. With V trimmed by 4 bases and J by 0 bases, 4 bases remained unmatched. CDR3 amino acids: CASSLLAGASYEQYF. The CDR3 nucleotides are TGTGCCAGCAGTTTACTAGCGGGCGCCTCCTACGAGCAGTACTTC.

CDR3 amino acids: CASSIPGGETQYF. CDR3 bases: TGCGCCAGCAGCATCCCAGGGGGAGAGACCCAGTACTTC. The rearrangement joins TRBV5-1 to TRBJ2-5; 7 bases fit TRBD1. The germline gives CDR1 SGHRS, CDR2 YFSETQ. CDR3 length: 13 residues. V lost 4 bases and J lost 4; bases outside the gene matches: 4.

This clone was seen just once. CDR3 in amino acids: CASSLRGLAGSLYEQYF. The CDR3 DNA reads TGTGCCAGCAGCTTGAGAGGACTAGCGGGGAGCCTATACGAGCAGTACTTC. This chain connects TRBV5-6 to TRBJ2-7; 12 positions match TRBD2. Unmatched junction bases numbered 9, after V lost 1 base and J lost 4 bases. CDR3 size: 17 residues. The germline gives CDR1 SGHDT, CDR2 YYEEEE.

The rearrangement uses TRBV2 and TRBJ2-1, with 8 bases lining up with TRBD2. This CDR3 is 18 amino acids long. The germline CDR1 and CDR2 sequences are SNHLY and FYNNEI. Trimming cost V 0 bases and J 3 bases; bases outside gene matches: 10. DNA for the CDR3: TGTGCCAGCAGTGAAGCCCCTATTCGGGGGGGGGACTACAATGAGCAGTTCTTC. It yields the protein CASSEAPIRGGDYNEQFF.

The rearrangement joins TRBV29-1 to TRBJ2-3, with TRBD2 matching 8 bases. This CDR3 spans 15 amino acids. The germline V gene has CDR1 SQVTM and CDR2 ANQGSEA. V shed 6 bases and J 4 bases; nucleotides not matched to a gene: 12. The CDR3 coding sequence is TGCAGCGTCGCACTTCCCCTGACTAGCGCAGATACGCAGTATTTT. Its translation is CSVALPLTSADTQYF.

This clone was seen just once. The V and J genes are TRBV9 and TRBJ1-2, with TRBD1 as a possible D gene (6 bases). V was shortened by 0 bases and J by 4 bases, with 16 bases between the two germline ends. The CDR3 spans 16 residues. From germline, CDR1 is SGDLS and CDR2 YYNGEE. This CDR3 is CASSVVPDRTPYGYTF. CDR3 nucleotide sequence: TGTGCCAGCAGCGTAGTCCCCGACAGGACCCCCTATGGCTACACCTTC.

This clone was seen just once. The chain employs TRBV6-5 and TRBJ1-1; 8 bases are a match to TRBD1. The CDR3 length is 15 residues. With V trimmed by 6 bases and J by 4 bases, 10 bases remained unmatched. The germline V gene encodes CDR1 MNHEY and CDR2 SVGAGI. This chain's CDR3 is CASSLGDRTITEAFF. Here the CDR3 DNA reads TGTGCCAGCAGCCTTGGGGACAGGACGATCACTGAAGCTTTCTTT.

The CDR3 sequence: CASRWDRGAEAFF. In DNA, the CDR3 is TGTGCCAGCAGATGGGACAGGGGGGCTGAAGCTTTCTTT. The J gene is TRBJ1-1, the V gene TRBV6-5, with 11 nucleotides matching TRBD1. Per the germline V gene, CDR1 is MNHEY and CDR2 is SVGAGI. Unmatched junction bases numbered 3, after V lost 6 bases and J lost 6 bases. The CDR3 covers 13 residues.

The count of this clone is one. The chain combines TRBV28 with TRBJ1-4; D remains ambiguous. With 7 bases removed from V and 7 bases from J, the gap between germline ends came to 16 bases. CDR3 length equals 14 residues. CDR1 is MDHEN, CDR2 SYDVKM, per germline. The CDR3 protein is CASNQGGLGEKLFF. Here the CDR3 DNA reads TGTGCCAGCAACCAAGGCGGACTCGGTGAAAAACTGTTTTTT.

The chain recombines TRBV6-6 with TRBJ1-5; D is undetermined. The CDR3 is made up of 15 amino acids. Trimming removed 2 bases at V and 1 base at J, with 9 bases between. CDR1 and CDR2 from the germline V gene are MNHNY and SVGAGI (reference sequence). The CDR3 bases are TGTGCCAGCAGTTACGTCAGAGGGAGCAATCAGCCCCAGCATTTT. Translated, it gives CASSYVRGSNQPQHF.

This sequence joins TRBV28 and TRBJ2-7; TRBD1 might be the D (6 bases). V lost 3 bases to trimming and J lost 0 bases, with 12 bases between them. Germline CDR1 is MDHEN and CDR2 is SYDVKM. This CDR3 spans 15 amino acids. CDR3 sequence reads: CASSFRGPPSYEQYF. CDR3 coding DNA: TGTGCCAGCAGTTTCAGGGGACCCCCCTCCTACGAGCAGTACTTC.

The J gene is TRBJ1-3, the V gene TRBV27; D may be TRBD1 (6 bases). Germline V gene lookup returns CDR1 MNHEY and CDR2 SMNVEV (reference sequence). This CDR3 region has 16 residues. Trimming pared 8 bases from V and 0 bases from J, leaving 17 bases between. CDR3: CASRRRGGVSGNTIYF. CDR3 nucleotides: TGTGCCAGCCGTAGGAGGGGGGGCGTCTCTGGAAACACCATATATTTT.

J is TRBJ2-5 and V is TRBV30; TRBD2 agrees at 11 bases. Per germline, CDR1 GTSNPN and CDR2 SVGIG (reference sequence). The CDR3 covers 14 residues. Germline trimming cut 3 bases from V and 4 bases from J; bases unmatched to any gene: 4. CDR3 region: CAWRLAGAIETQYF. CDR3 coding DNA: TGTGCCTGGAGACTAGCGGGAGCGATAGAGACCCAGTACTTC.